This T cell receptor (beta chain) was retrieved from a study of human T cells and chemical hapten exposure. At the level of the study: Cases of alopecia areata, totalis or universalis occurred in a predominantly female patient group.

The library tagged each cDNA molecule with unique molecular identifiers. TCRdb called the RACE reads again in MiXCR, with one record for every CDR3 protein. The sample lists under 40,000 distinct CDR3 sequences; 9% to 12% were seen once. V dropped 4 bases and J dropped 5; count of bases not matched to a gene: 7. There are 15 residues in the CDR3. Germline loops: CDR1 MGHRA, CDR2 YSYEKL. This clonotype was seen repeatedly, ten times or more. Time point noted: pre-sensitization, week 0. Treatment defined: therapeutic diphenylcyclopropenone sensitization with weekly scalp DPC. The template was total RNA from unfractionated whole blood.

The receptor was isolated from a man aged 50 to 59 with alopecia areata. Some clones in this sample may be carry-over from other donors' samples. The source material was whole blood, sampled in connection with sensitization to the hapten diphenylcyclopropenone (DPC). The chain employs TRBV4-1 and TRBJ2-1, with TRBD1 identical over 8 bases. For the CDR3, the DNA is TGCGCCAGCAGCCGAGGACAGGGCACCGACAATGAGCAGTTCTTC. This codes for CASSRGQGTDNEQFF.